This T cell receptor beta chain emerged from a study of long-term antiretroviral therapy in people with HIV. Findings of the study overall: No data on ART adherence, viral resistance or therapy changes. Compared with controls, HIV repertoires showed narrower CDR3 length ranges.

On this clone: Its cognate antigen is unknown.

Survey level was the resolution at which the v3.0 immunoSEQ assay ran. Sequencing set out to capture roughly 40,000-50,000 T-cell genomes per sample. TCRdb keeps only in-frame clones here, not all; method: immunoSEQ multiplex PCR. The data contain 25,000 to 30,000 clones, around 79% of them singletons. Germline V lookup: CDR1 MDHEN, CDR2 SYDVKM. This CDR3 has 13 residues. After removal of 8 bases from V and 6 bases from J, the junction contained 8 bases not matched to a gene. Sequenced material: unsorted PBMCs, taken 2.1 years after starting antiretroviral therapy. The source of this sequence is a man aged 25-45 years with HIV. The chain couples TRBV28 to TRBJ2-7; 9 nucleotides match TRBD1. The CDR3, as DNA: TGTGCCAGCTTCCTGACAGGGGGGGGCGAGCAGTACTTC. It specifies CASFLTGGGEQYF. The variable domain in full, completed from reference TRBV28 and TRBJ2-7, reads DVKVTQSSRYLVKRTGEKVFLECVQDMDHENMFWYRQDPGLGLRLIYFSYDVKMKEKGDIPEGYSVSREKKERFSLILESASTNQTSMYLCASFLTGGGEQYFGPGTRLTVT.